These 21 T cell receptor beta chains were sequenced from one sample in a study of cytomegalovirus exposure and HLA in healthy donors (dated by TCRdb to 2015 to 2018). Libraries were built with the immunoSEQ multiplex PCR assay. The multiplex PCR relied on a mix of 60 forward primers for TCR Vbeta segments and 13 reverse primers for TCR Jbeta segments. TCRdb holds this immuneACCESS table with in-frame rearrangements only. Some clones are missing; in checked studies, unresolved V genes explain under half, and the rest has no known cause. This sample holds 150,000 or so clones; around 81% were observed only once. The ten largest clones take up roughly 5.9% of the sample. The sequenced material came from PBMCs. These receptors came from a woman between 40 and 50 years old in good health and CMV-seropositive.

The J gene is TRBJ2-2, the V gene TRBV11-3, with 9 nucleotides matching TRBD1. Germline loops: CDR1 SGHNT, CDR2 YENEEA. The CDR3 loop spans 16 amino acids. With V trimmed by 5 bases and J by 2 bases, 6 bases remained unmatched. CDR3 sequence reads: CASSARTGGNTGELFF. In DNA form, the CDR3 reads TGTGCCAGCAGCGCCCGAACAGGGGGCAACACCGGGGAGCTGTTTTTT.

The chain combines TRBV27 with TRBJ1-5; TRBD1 might be the D (5 bases). Germline V gene sequence: CDR1 MNHEY, CDR2 SMNVEV (reference sequence). Trimming cost V 4 bases and J 5 bases, with 12 bases left between them. The CDR3 loop spans 14 amino acids. CDR3 residues: CASSSGLTYQPQHF. The DNA of the CDR3 is TGTGCCAGCAGTTCGGGACTCACCTATCAGCCCCAGCATTTT.

V gene TRBV27 combines with J gene TRBJ2-7; TRBD2 aligns across 11 bases. Per the germline V gene, CDR1 is MNHEY and CDR2 is SMNVEV (reference sequence). The V segment lost 8 bases and the J segment 6 bases; nucleotides outside the gene matches: 12. This CDR3 spans 15 amino acids. The CDR3 DNA reads as TGTGCCAGCTCCTATAGCGGGAGGGCCGGGGTCGAGCAGTACTTC. Translated, it gives CASSYSGRAGVEQYF.

With respect to this clone: The same CDR3 also results from other DNA sequences found in this sample. The V and J genes are TRBV28 and TRBJ1-2; no definite D call. Germline CDR1 MDHEN, CDR2 SYDVKM. The CDR3 is made up of 13 amino acids. With 2 bases removed from V and 0 bases from J, the gap between germline ends came to 4 bases. CDR3 nucleotides: TGTGCCAGCAGTTTAACAGCTAACTATGGCTACACCTTC. Encoded protein: CASSLTANYGYTF.

This clone was picked up one time. The rearrangement uses TRBV28 and TRBJ2-1, with 10 nucleotides matching TRBD2. This CDR3 has 15 amino acids. Trimming removed 5 bases from V and 0 bases from J; junction bases left unmatched: 1. In germline, CDR1 is MDHEN, CDR2 SYDVKM. CDR3: CASSPSGSSYNEQFF. CDR3 in DNA: TGTGCCAGCAGTCCTAGCGGGAGCTCCTACAATGAGCAGTTCTTC.

The chain employs TRBV28 and TRBJ1-1, with 11 bases identical to TRBD1. Germline loops: CDR1 MDHEN, CDR2 SYDVKM. The CDR3 runs to 14 residues. V shed 6 bases and J 3 bases; nucleotides not matched to a gene: 3. Here the CDR3 reads CASRGTGGHTEAFF. The DNA of the CDR3 is TGTGCCAGCAGGGGGACAGGGGGACACACTGAAGCTTTCTTT.

The chain recombines TRBV6-1 with TRBJ1-5; D may be TRBD1 (6 bases). The CDR3 contains 15 residues. The V gene lost 7 bases and the J gene lost 3 bases, with 16 bases spanning the gap. Looked up from germline, CDR1 is MNHNS and CDR2 is SASEGT. The CDR3 DNA sequence: TGTGCCAGCACTCGACTGGCGGGGGCCAATCAGCCCCAGCATTTT. It encodes CASTRLAGANQPQHF.

The chain joins TRBV5-1 to TRBJ2-1; D not resolved. Germline loops: CDR1 SGHRS, CDR2 YFSETQ. The CDR3 length is 13 residues. Trimming left V 2 bases short and J 7 bases short, with 10 bases between. CDR3 region: CASSLALWNEQFF. The CDR3 nucleotides are TGCGCCAGCAGCTTAGCGCTTTGGAATGAGCAGTTCTTC. Variable domain in full (rest from reference TRBV5-1 and TRBJ2-1): KAGVTQTPRYLIKTRGQQVTLSCSPISGHRSVSWYQQTPGQGLQFLFEYFSETQRNKGNFPGRFSGRQFSNSRSEMNVSTLELGDSALYLCASSLALWNEQFFGPGTRLTVL.

This chain uses TRBV20-1 with TRBJ1-2; the D gene is possibly TRBD1 (6 bases). CDR3 length: 11 residues. The V and J ends lost 5 bases and 7 bases respectively, with 11 bases between them. Germline V CDR1 and CDR2: DFQATT, SNEGSKA (reference sequence). The CDR3 sequence is CSAHRAGGYTF. The CDR3 DNA reads TGCAGTGCTCACAGGGCTGGTGGCTACACCTTC.

This chain uses TRBV4-1 with TRBJ2-3; D is undetermined. The CDR3 consists of 14 residues. Germline loops: CDR1 MGHRA, CDR2 YSYEKL. Between the trimmed V and J ends, which lost 1 base and 1 base, there was a span of 6 bases. DNA for the CDR3: TGCGCCAGCAGCCAAGGGCTGGGCACAGATACGCAGTATTTT. Translation gives CASSQGLGTDTQYF.

The J gene is TRBJ2-1, the V gene TRBV7-9, with 9 bases matching TRBD2. The CDR3 is made up of 15 amino acids. The ends lost 1 base at V and 9 bases at J; junction bases unmatched: 7. CDR1 SEHNR and CDR2 FQNEAQ come from the germline V gene (reference sequence). The CDR3 DNA reads TGTGCCAGCAGCTTAGTTTTGCGGGAGGGCGGTGAGCAGTTCTTC. Translating gives CASSLVLREGGEQFF.

The chain uses TRBV6-1 and TRBJ2-7, with TRBD2 matching over 9 bases. Trimming cost V 1 base and J 4 bases; bases outside gene matches: 5. CDR1 and CDR2 (germline): MNHNS, SASEGT. This CDR3 is 15 amino acids long. This CDR3 reads CASSEDEREAYEQYF. The CDR3 region has the DNA TGTGCCAGCAGTGAAGACGAGCGGGAGGCGTACGAGCAGTACTTC.

This clone was detected once. This chain joins TRBV28 and TRBJ1-5; D ambiguous. V was clipped by 9 bases and J by 3 bases, with 12 bases between them. CDR3 size: 13 residues. Germline V gene data show CDR1 as MDHEN and CDR2 as SYDVKM. In DNA form, the CDR3 reads TGTGCCAGTACAGCGGTTCCCAATCAGCCCCAGCATTTT. This encodes CASTAVPNQPQHF.

This clone was picked up one time. The DNA of the CDR3 is TGTGCCAGCAGCGCAGAGGGAGGTCGGGATGAGCAGTTCTTC. It translates to CASSAEGGRDEQFF. This sequence joins TRBV9 and TRBJ2-1, with TRBD2 as a possible D gene (6 bases). Germline lookup yields CDR1 SGDLS and CDR2 YYNGEE. The CDR3 consists of 14 residues. V gave up 3 bases and J gave up 8 bases, with 15 bases separating them.

The rearrangement links TRBV6-1 to TRBJ2-7; 9 nucleotides align to TRBD1. The V gene end was trimmed by 4 bases and the J gene end by 7 bases; junction bases not matched to a gene: 11. The length of the CDR3 is 15 residues. Germline assignment: CDR1 MNHNS and CDR2 SASEGT. CDR3 sequence: CASSATGTGPVEQYF. In DNA, the CDR3 is TGTGCCAGCAGTGCGACCGGGACAGGGCCGGTTGAGCAGTACTTC.

The chain couples TRBV7-8 to TRBJ1-5, with a weak D call TRBD1 (5 bases). This CDR3 contains 14 residues. CDR1 is SGHVS, CDR2 FQNEAQ, per germline. V dropped 3 bases and J dropped 7 bases, with 13 bases sitting between them. The CDR3 is CASSFGDSGQPQHF. CDR3 nucleotides: TGTGCCAGCAGCTTCGGAGACAGTGGACAGCCCCAGCATTTT.

The rearrangement joins TRBV19 to TRBJ2-7; TRBD1 agrees at 10 bases. The V segment lost 4 bases and the J segment 2 bases; nucleotides outside the gene matches: 8. Germline assignment: CDR1 LNHDA and CDR2 SQIVND (reference sequence). The CDR3 consists of 16 residues. CDR3 sequence (DNA): TGTGCCAGTAGTAGGCTCCGGGACAGGGGCCCCTACGAGCAGTACTTC. Translating gives CASSRLRDRGPYEQYF.

The chain carries TRBV6-1 and TRBJ1-1; D is unresolved. Deletions cut 6 bases from V and 4 bases from J, with 15 bases between. Germline V gives CDR1 MNHNS, CDR2 SASEGT. This CDR3 region has 14 residues. CDR3 region: CASSLMRESTEAFF. The CDR3 DNA reads as TGTGCCAGCAGCCTTATGCGGGAGAGCACTGAAGCTTTCTTT.

This clone has a single count. V is TRBV30 and J is TRBJ1-1, with D perhaps TRBD1 (5 bases). The CDR3 spans 13 residues. Germline-derived CDR1 and CDR2 are GTSNPN and SVGIG (reference sequence). Trimming removed 0 bases at V and 1 base at J, with 6 bases between. The CDR3, as DNA: TGTGCCTGGAGTGTAGACAGGAACACTGAAGCTTTCTTT. Residues: CAWSVDRNTEAFF.

The V gene is TRBV10-1, the J gene TRBJ2-3; 10 nucleotides match TRBD2. CDR1 and CDR2 (germline): WNHNN, SYGVQD (reference sequence). The CDR3 covers 14 residues. The V and J ends lost 5 bases and 6 bases, in that order; junction bases with no gene match: 5. The chain's CDR3 is CASSTSGMRDTQYF. In DNA, the CDR3 is TGCGCCAGCAGTACTAGCGGGATGCGGGATACGCAGTATTTT.

The chain carries TRBV6-6 and TRBJ1-6; D ambiguous. Trimming cost V 2 bases and J 10 bases, with 12 bases left between them. The CDR3 runs 14 residues. From germline, CDR1 is MNHNY and CDR2 SVGAGI (reference sequence). The CDR3 sequence: CASSYGPGGSPLHF. CDR3 in DNA: TGTGCCAGCAGTTACGGGCCGGGAGGCTCACCCCTCCACTTT.